The 15 T cell receptor beta chains in this list originate from one sample, sequenced in a study of blood T cell repertoires in COVID-19. Produced via immunoSEQ multiplex PCR; TCRdb's table is partial and in-frame only. The table shows 200,000 to 250,000 clones, with around 88% occurring only once. Sequenced material: peripheral blood. These TCRs come from a man in his late teens or twenties with active or convalescent COVID-19.

The chain combines TRBV30 with TRBJ1-1; D is uncertain. CDR3 size: 13 residues. Germline CDR1 and CDR2: GTSNPN and SVGIG (reference sequence). Trimming took 1 base from V and 3 from J, leaving 9 bases between them. The CDR3 bases are TGTGCCTGGAGTGGGGCGAGGGACACTGAAGCTTTCTTT. It encodes CAWSGARDTEAFF.

The chain employs TRBV19 and TRBJ1-5; 7 nucleotides align to TRBD1. The CDR3 is 16 residues long. The V and J ends lost 4 bases and 4 bases, in that order; junction bases with no gene match: 10. Germline CDR1 and CDR2: LNHDA and SQIVND (reference sequence). CDR3 nucleotides: TGTGCCAGTAGTAGCATTCGACAGGGAGAAAATCAGCCCCAGCATTTT. Translated: CASSSIRQGENQPQHF.

The chain joins TRBV7-6 to TRBJ2-1; D might be TRBD2 (6 bases). CDR3 length: 16 residues. Germline lookup yields CDR1 SGHVS and CDR2 FNYEAQ. With 5 bases removed from V and 0 bases from J, the gap between germline ends came to 14 bases. The CDR3 loop reads CASSPQRVSSYNEQFF. The CDR3 DNA reads TGTGCCAGCAGCCCACAGCGGGTTTCCTCCTACAATGAGCAGTTCTTC.

V and J are TRBV9 and TRBJ1-3; TRBD1 aligns across 7 bases. Losses at the gene ends were 5 bases for V and 4 bases for J; bases not matched to a gene: 12. The CDR3 contains 16 residues. CDR1 and CDR2 (germline): SGDLS, YYNGEE. The CDR3 loop is CASSPTARGEGNTIYF. DNA for the CDR3: TGTGCCAGCAGTCCGACGGCCAGGGGGGAAGGAAACACCATATATTTT.

The rearrangement links TRBV7-5 to TRBJ1-1; the table's D call, TRBD1, was not checked against the DNA. TRBV7-5 is a recognized pseudogene. The CDR3 has 16 residues. The CDR3 DNA is TGTGTCAGAAGCTTAGGGCACAGGGGCTCAAACACTGAAGCTTTCTTT. Protein: CVRSLGHRGSNTEAFF.

This clone was observed a few times. The gene calls are TRBV25-1 and TRBJ1-6, with D possibly TRBD1 on 6 matching bases. The V end lost 6 bases, the J end lost 3 bases, and 12 bases lay between the germline ends. Looked up from germline, CDR1 is MGHDK and CDR2 is SYGVNS. The CDR3 length is 15 residues. In DNA, the CDR3 is TGTGCCAGCAGCGACAGGTCCTTCTATAATTCACCCCTCCACTTT. Protein sequence: CASSDRSFYNSPLHF.

V gene TRBV5-4 combines with J gene TRBJ1-2, with 9 bases that match TRBD1. The CDR3 runs 15 residues. After removal of 0 bases from V and 8 bases from J, the junction contained 8 bases not matched to a gene. The germline V gene has CDR1 SGHNT and CDR2 YYREEE (reference sequence). CDR3 sequence: CASSLVGTGNAGYTF. CDR3 coding DNA: TGTGCCAGCAGCTTGGTTGGGACAGGGAACGCAGGCTACACCTTC.

V is TRBV6-5 and J is TRBJ1-4; 7 bases line up with TRBD1. Germline V lookup: CDR1 MNHEY, CDR2 SVGAGI. The V and J ends lost 3 bases and 8 bases, in that order; junction bases with no gene match: 9. CDR3 length: 15 residues. The CDR3 sequence is CASSYLGGAGEKLFF. The CDR3 DNA is TGTGCCAGCAGTTATCTAGGGGGCGCGGGAGAAAAACTGTTTTTT.

The chain recombines TRBV11-2 with TRBJ1-2, with 8 bases that match TRBD1. V dropped 6 bases and J dropped 5; count of bases not matched to a gene: 8. The CDR3 covers 14 residues. CDR1 SGHAT and CDR2 FQNNGV come from the germline V gene. CDR3: CASRITGGNYGYTF. For the CDR3, the DNA is TGTGCCAGCAGGATCACAGGGGGTAATTATGGCTACACCTTC.

J is TRBJ1-4 and V is TRBV28; maybe TRBD1 (6 bases). The CDR3 has 13 residues. Trimming cost V 8 bases and J 7 bases, with 14 bases left between them. Germline loops: CDR1 MDHEN, CDR2 SYDVKM. The CDR3 nucleotides read TGTGCCAGCCGAGTCCAGGGGACTGAAAAACTGTTTTTT. Amino acids: CASRVQGTEKLFF.

The V gene is TRBV4-3, the J gene TRBJ2-1; 8 positions match TRBD2. CDR3 length: 15 amino acids. Losses at the gene ends were 4 bases for V and 7 bases for J; bases not matched to a gene: 9. Germline loops: CDR1 LGHNA, CDR2 YSLEER. The CDR3 DNA reads TGCGCCAGCAGCCTGACTCCGGGAGGGTTAAATGAGCAGTTCTTC. It codes for CASSLTPGGLNEQFF.

The V gene is TRBV4-3, the J gene TRBJ1-5; TRBD1 agrees at 7 bases. The V gene's germline CDR1 is LGHNA and CDR2 YSLEER. V gave up 6 bases and J gave up 2 bases; unmatched junction bases: 4. This CDR3 is 14 amino acids long. The CDR3 DNA sequence: TGCGCCAGCAGTATAGGGACAGGCAATCAGCCCCAGCATTTT. Its translation: CASSIGTGNQPQHF.

The chain carries TRBV4-1 and TRBJ2-6; 7 bases map to TRBD1. Germline assignment: CDR1 MGHRA and CDR2 YSYEKL. The CDR3 sequence is 17 residues long. The V gene end was trimmed by 5 bases and the J gene end by 4 bases; junction bases not matched to a gene: 11. As DNA, the CDR3 is TGCGCCAGCAGCTACCTAACAGGGGTCTCAGGGGCCAACGTCCTGACTTTC. Translation gives CASSYLTGVSGANVLTF.

The J gene is TRBJ1-1, the V gene TRBV11-2; unclear D gene. Per the germline V gene, CDR1 is SGHAT and CDR2 is FQNNGV. V was shortened by 1 base and J by 6 bases, with 9 bases between the two germline ends. The CDR3 spans 13 residues. CDR3 residues: CASSLVRGSEAFF. The CDR3 coding sequence is TGTGCCAGCAGCTTAGTGAGAGGGTCTGAAGCTTTCTTT.

The rearrangement links TRBV28 to TRBJ1-5; 10 nucleotides agree with TRBD1. Trimming took 8 bases from V and 3 from J; bases not matched to a gene: 13. From germline, CDR1 is MDHEN and CDR2 SYDVKM. The length of the CDR3 is 17 residues. The DNA for the CDR3 is TGTGCCAGCTCGTGGACAGGGGGACTCCTTCTCAATCAGCCCCAGCATTTT. It codes for CASSWTGGLLLNQPQHF. The full variable domain, rest sourced from reference TRBV28 and TRBJ1-5, is DVKVTQSSRYLVKRTGEKVFLECVQDMDHENMFWYRQDPGLGLRLIYFSYDVKMKEKGDIPEGYSVSREKKERFSLILESASTNQTSMYLCASSWTGGLLLNQPQHFGDGTRLSIL.